The 17 T cell receptor beta chains in this list originate from one sample, sequenced in a study of prognosis after radiotherapy for stage I lung cancer. Amplification of the TCR beta CDR3 (from genomic DNA) was done by two-round multiplex PCR. Each TRBV and TRBJ gene had its own primer in the first PCR round. TCRdb re-called the multiplex PCR reads with MiXCR, one entry per CDR3 protein. The data contain some 14,000 distinct CDR3 sequences, 25% to 30% of them singletons. The sample in question was PBMCs, obtained before or after stereotactic body radiation therapy (not recorded which). The receptors here all came from a donor aged 50 or older with non-small cell lung cancer.

This clonotype has ten or more counts. The chain joins TRBV5-1 to TRBJ1-1, with TRBD1 identical over 8 bases. The CDR3 consists of 17 residues. The ends lost 3 bases at V and 2 bases at J; junction bases unmatched: 12. Looked up from germline, CDR1 is SGHRS and CDR2 is YFSETQ. As DNA, the CDR3 is TGCGCCAGCAGCTACACCGGGACAGGACAATCTAACACTGAAGCTTTCTTT. It codes for CASSYTGTGQSNTEAFF.

This clonotype came up many times. V gene TRBV7-9 combines with J gene TRBJ1-2; D is undetermined. With 4 bases removed from V and 0 bases from J, the gap between germline ends came to 9 bases. Looked up from germline, CDR1 is SEHNR and CDR2 is FQNEAQ (reference sequence). The CDR3 runs to 14 residues. CDR3 residues: CASSSSSANYGYTF. The DNA for the CDR3 is TGTGCCAGCAGCTCGAGCTCTGCTAACTATGGCTACACCTTC. Together with reference TRBV7-9 and TRBJ1-2, the CDR3 gives the full variable domain: DTGVSQNPRHKITKRGQNVTFRCDPISEHNRLYWYRQTLGQGPEFLTYFQNEAQLEKSRLLSDRFSAERPKGSFSTLEIQRTEQGDSAMYLCASSSSSANYGYTFGSGTRLTVV.

Many counts were recorded for this clonotype. V gene TRBV5-1 combines with J gene TRBJ2-3; tentatively, D is TRBD2 (6 bases). The CDR3 length is 16 residues. CDR1 is SGHRS and CDR2 is YFSETQ in the germline V gene. Between the trimmed V and J ends, which lost 0 bases and 0 bases, there was a span of 11 bases. The CDR3 DNA sequence: TGCGCCAGCAGCTTGGGTGGGGGGACTAGCACAGATACGCAGTATTTT. Protein: CASSLGGGTSTDTQYF.

The chain links TRBV7-9 to TRBJ2-1; D possibly uses TRBD1 or TRBD2 (6 bases each). Germline V CDR1 and CDR2: SEHNR, FQNEAQ (reference sequence). The V end was cut by 3 bases, the J end by 0 bases, with 15 bases between. There are 17 residues in the CDR3. The chain's CDR3 is CASSFIGGSISYNEQFF. CDR3 nucleotides: TGTGCCAGCAGCTTCATAGGGGGGAGTATCTCCTACAATGAGCAGTTCTTC. Drawing the rest from reference TRBV7-9 and TRBJ2-1, the complete variable domain is DTGVSQNPRHKITKRGQNVTFRCDPISEHNRLYWYRQTLGQGPEFLTYFQNEAQLEKSRLLSDRFSAERPKGSFSTLEIQRTEQGDSAMYLCASSFIGGSISYNEQFFGPGTRLTVL.

By share, this clonotype ranks as medium-sized. The chain is built from TRBV30 and TRBJ1-4, with D possibly being TRBD1 (6 bases). The germline V gene encodes CDR1 GTSNPN and CDR2 SVGIG (reference sequence). Trimming removed 0 bases from V and 8 bases from J, with 13 bases in between. The CDR3 consists of 14 residues. The CDR3 DNA sequence: TGTGCCTGGAGTGTACTGGGGGCGGAAGAAAAACTGTTTTTT. Translated: CAWSVLGAEEKLFF.

This clonotype was counted many times. The chain has TRBV3-1 and TRBJ2-2, with TRBD2 matching 7 bases. This CDR3 region has 17 residues. Trimming cost V 0 bases and J 1 base; bases outside gene matches: 5. CDR1 LGHDT and CDR2 YNNKEL come from the germline V gene (reference sequence). CDR3 sequence: CASSQDGLAENTGELFF. CDR3 bases: TGTGCCAGCAGCCAAGACGGCCTAGCGGAGAACACCGGGGAGCTGTTTTTT.

In regard to this clonotype: A read error is possible here, since a much larger clone lies one base away. The chain employs TRBV5-1 and TRBJ2-7; 9 bases fit TRBD1. CDR1 and CDR2 from the germline V gene are SGHRS and YFSETQ. This CDR3 contains 14 residues. With V trimmed by 1 base and J by 13 bases, 12 bases remained unmatched. CDR3 in amino acids: CASSLRDRAHGHYF. The CDR3 coding sequence is TGCGCCAGCAGCTTGAGGGACAGGGCCCACGGGCATTACTTC.

This clonotype has ten or more counts. The CDR3 DNA is TGTGCCAGCAGCTTATATAACCTGGACCGGGGGGACGAGCAGTACTTC. Its protein is CASSLYNLDRGDEQYF. This chain connects TRBV11-1 to TRBJ2-7; 7 positions match TRBD2. The CDR3 length is 16 residues. Germline CDR1 and CDR2: SGHAT and FQDESV (reference sequence). The V gene end was trimmed by 2 bases and the J gene end by 5 bases; junction bases not matched to a gene: 12.

For this clonotype: A single base is all that separates this from a far larger clone, so a read error is likely. V usage is TRBV7-9 and J usage is TRBJ2-7; no firm D call. CDR3 length equals 14 residues. Germline lookup yields CDR1 SEHNR and CDR2 FQNEAQ (reference sequence). CDR3 in amino acids: CASSQGRVIDEQYF. DNA for the CDR3: TGCGCCAGCAGCCAAGGTCGGGTTATCGACGAGCAGTACTTC.

In this sample, this clonotype turned up once. The likely explanation is a read error, given a far larger clone one base away. This sequence joins TRBV6-5 and TRBJ2-3; the match to TRBD1 covers 11 bases. The germline V gene encodes CDR1 MNHEY and CDR2 SVGAGI. V trimming: 4 bases; J trimming: 4 bases; junction bases outside the gene matches: 1. The CDR3 consists of 14 residues. DNA of the CDR3: TGTGCCAGCAGTTGGGACAGGGGGGCAGATACGCAGTATTTT. This encodes CASSWDRGADTQYF.

A remark on this clonotype: Germline is not matched at one junction end, which may reflect a read error. The chain carries TRBV3-1 and TRBJ1-5; D call uncertain. Germline V gene lookup returns CDR1 LGHDT and CDR2 YNNKEL (reference sequence). The CDR3 length is 13 residues. The CDR3: CASSLREMDPQQF. CDR3 nucleotides: TGTGCCAGCAGCCTGAGGGAGATGGATCCCCAGCAATTT.

Within the sample, this clonotype is medium-sized. This rearrangement joins TRBV6-5 to TRBJ1-1; D possibly corresponds to TRBD1 (5 bases). Deletions cut 2 bases from V and 11 bases from J, with 9 bases between. The CDR3 has 11 amino acids. Germline V gene data show CDR1 as MNHEY and CDR2 as SVGAGI. The CDR3 region is CASSYGNRAFF. Here the CDR3 DNA reads TGTGCCAGCAGTTACGGTAACAGGGCTTTCTTT.

This clonotype came up many times. The genes are TRBV15 and TRBJ1-6; the D gene is possibly TRBD1 (6 bases). Germline assignment: CDR1 LNHNV and CDR2 YYDKDF (reference sequence). There are 16 residues in the CDR3. V was shortened by 0 bases and J by 7 bases, with 13 bases between the two germline ends. The CDR3: CATSRDHGGPNSPLHF. CDR3 sequence (DNA): TGTGCCACCAGCAGAGATCACGGGGGCCCCAATTCACCCCTCCACTTT.

This clonotype was seen many times. One junction end does not reproduce the germline sequence, and a read error may be involved. The V and J genes are TRBV20-1 and TRBJ2-7; possible D gene TRBD1, 6 bases. This CDR3 is 13 amino acids long. Germline V gene data show CDR1 as DFQATT and CDR2 as SNEGSKA (reference sequence). The CDR3 is CSAARDTGKRVRF. The CDR3 nucleotides read TGCAGTGCTGCCCGGGACACGGGAAAACGAGTCCGCTTC.

This clonotype ranks as medium-sized (0.01 to 0.1%). The chain links TRBV5-5 to TRBJ1-2, with D unclear. Germline V gene data show CDR1 as SGHKS and CDR2 as YYEKEE (reference sequence). This CDR3 region has 14 residues. V was clipped by 3 bases and J by 4 bases, with 13 bases between them. The CDR3 DNA sequence: TGTGCCAGCAGCTCAGGTGTTGGGATCTATGGCTACACCTTC. Encoded protein: CASSSGVGIYGYTF.

This clonotype was observed many times. The chain employs TRBV9 and TRBJ2-2, with 8 positions matching TRBD2. The CDR3 has 17 amino acids. Germline V lookup: CDR1 SGDLS, CDR2 YYNGEE. Unmatched junction bases numbered 8, after V lost 4 bases and J lost 0 bases. The CDR3 DNA is TGTGCCAGCAGCAGACCTTCGCGGGGGGCGAACACCGGGGAGCTGTTTTTT. Translating it yields CASSRPSRGANTGELFF.

As regards this clonotype: The CDR3 carries no conserved terminal phenylalanine or tryptophan, so it likely arises from a read error. The chain links TRBV6-1 to TRBJ1-2; D gene unclear. The CDR3 is made up of 14 amino acids. Germline V gives CDR1 MNHNS, CDR2 SASEGT. The CDR3 reads CASSEQGLAYGYTL. CDR3 bases: TGTGCCAGCAGTGAACAAGGGTTAGCCTATGGTTACACCTTA.